Listed below are T cell receptor beta chains from one sample, sequenced in a study of blood T cells in healthy people across ages. MiXCR, applied by TCRdb to the 5' RACE reads, yields one record per CDR3 protein. The sample yields some 1.5 million distinct CDR3 sequences, 28% seen once. Sequenced: blood. These receptors all stem from a woman younger than 45 in good health. The CDR3 runs from the conserved cysteine through the conserved F or W. The D gene is left open where the match is weak. For some rows the clone size is stated as once, few or many, or as a class when expanded; others skip it.

CDR3 protein,CDR3 DNA,clone size,V gene,D gene,J gene
CASSQDLGTGHQPQHF,TGCGCCAGCAGCCAAGATCTTGGAACAGGGCATCAGCCCCAGCATTTT,NA,TRBV4-1,NA,TRBJ1-5
CASSDTSYEQDF,TGTGCCAGCAGCGACACCTCCTACGAGCAGGACTTC,NA,TRBV28,NA,TRBJ2-7
CASSPLRTGPNEQYF,TGTGCCAGCAGCCCCCTGCGGACAGGGCCCAACGAGCAGTACTTC,NA,TRBV7-8,TRBD1,TRBJ2-7
CASRGFVEAFF,TGTGCCAGTAGGGGGTTTGTTGAAGCTTTCTTT,NA,TRBV19,NA,TRBJ1-1
CASALMWAEAFF,TGTGCTAGTGCCCTGATGTGGGCTGAAGCTTTCTTT,NA,TRBV12-5,NA,TRBJ1-1
CASILWGNERGGSYNEQFF,TGTGCCAGCATCCTTTGGGGGAATGAGCGGGGGGGCTCCTACAATGAGCAGTTCTTC,few,TRBV7-9,TRBD2,TRBJ2-1
CASSYGSGVREQFF,TGTGCCAGCAGTTACGGGTCGGGAGTAAGGGAGCAGTTCTTC,many,TRBV6-2/TRBV6-3,NA,TRBJ2-1
CASSPVTYEQYF,TGTGCCAGCAGCCCTGTTACCTACGAGCAGTACTTC,NA,TRBV7-2,NA,TRBJ2-7
CSARTGLALNEQYF,TGCAGTGCTAGGACGGGACTAGCTCTGAACGAGCAGTACTTC,NA,TRBV20-1,TRBD2,TRBJ2-7
CASSLRIGQSTDTQYF,TGTGCCAGCAGCCTGAGGATTGGCCAAAGCACAGATACGCAGTATTTT,few,TRBV4-2,NA,TRBJ2-3
CASSEGQANQPQHF,TGTGCCAGCAGCGAAGGACAGGCAAATCAGCCCCAGCATTTT,NA,TRBV6-5,TRBD1,TRBJ1-5
CASSRGTGSETQYF,TGTGCCAGCAGTAGAGGGACAGGCTCAGAGACCCAGTACTTC,few,TRBV27,TRBD1,TRBJ2-5
CSVRGTSAEAFF,TGCAGCGTTCGCGGGACATCGGCTGAAGCTTTCTTT,NA,TRBV29-1,NA,TRBJ1-1
CASRVQGTYEQYF,TGTGCCAGCAGAGTACAGGGGACCTACGAGCAGTACTTC,many,TRBV6-6,TRBD1,TRBJ2-7
CASSLAPRANSIAFF,TGTGCCAGCAGTCTGGCCCCCAGGGCTAATAGTATCGCTTTCTTT,once,TRBV12-3/TRBV12-4,NA,TRBJ1-1
CSASNPGQYNYGYTF,TGCAGTGCTAGTAACCCGGGACAGTATAACTATGGCTACACCTTC,many,TRBV20-1,TRBD1,TRBJ1-2
CSVVRDGNQFF,TGCAGCGTTGTCCGGGACGGGAATCAGTTCTTC,few,TRBV29-1,NA,TRBJ2-1
CASSWGPVAGNQPQHF,TGTGCCAGCAGCTGGGGCCCAGTGGCGGGCAATCAGCCCCAGCATTTT,few,TRBV5-6,NA,TRBJ1-5
CSASDSGNPQGEQFF,TGCAGTGCTAGCGATAGCGGGAACCCTCAGGGGGAGCAGTTCTTC,few,TRBV20-1,TRBD2,TRBJ2-1
CSVESRVADKNIQYF,TGCAGCGTTGAGTCCAGGGTAGCAGACAAAAACATTCAGTACTTC,many,TRBV29-1,NA,TRBJ2-4
CASSPPGVYGYTF,TGTGCCAGCAGCCCACCAGGGGTTTATGGCTACACCTTC,few,TRBV3-1,NA,TRBJ1-2
CSARRDKMWETQYF,TGCAGTGCTAGGCGGGACAAGATGTGGGAGACCCAGTACTTC,NA,TRBV20-1,NA,TRBJ2-5
CSAPQGSMGYGYTF,TGCAGTGCTCCTCAGGGGTCTATGGGCTATGGCTACACCTTC,NA,TRBV20-1,NA,TRBJ1-2
CSVGTSGYNEQYF,TGCAGCGTTGGGACTAGCGGTTACAATGAGCAGTACTTC,NA,TRBV29-1,TRBD2,TRBJ2-4
CSALAGSQETQYF,TGCAGTGCTCTCGCAGGCTCACAAGAGACCCAGTACTTC,NA,TRBV20-1,NA,TRBJ2-5
CASSLRTSGFVNEQFF,TGCGCCAGCAGCTTGAGGACTAGCGGATTCGTAAATGAGCAGTTCTTC,NA,TRBV5-1,TRBD2,TRBJ2-1